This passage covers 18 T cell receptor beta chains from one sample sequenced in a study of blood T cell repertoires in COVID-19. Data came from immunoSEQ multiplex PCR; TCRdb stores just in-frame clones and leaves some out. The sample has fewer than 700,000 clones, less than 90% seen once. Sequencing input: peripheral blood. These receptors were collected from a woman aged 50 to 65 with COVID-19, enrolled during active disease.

The CDR3 nucleotides are TGTGCCAGCAGCCCCTCGGGACAGAACCCTAACTATGGCTACACCTTC. This encodes CASSPSGQNPNYGYTF. V usage is TRBV13 and J usage is TRBJ1-2; TRBD1 aligns across 7 bases. V lost 5 bases to trimming and J lost 0 bases; unmatched junction nucleotides: 9. CDR3 size: 16 residues. CDR1 PRHDT and CDR2 FYEKMQ come from the germline V gene (reference sequence).

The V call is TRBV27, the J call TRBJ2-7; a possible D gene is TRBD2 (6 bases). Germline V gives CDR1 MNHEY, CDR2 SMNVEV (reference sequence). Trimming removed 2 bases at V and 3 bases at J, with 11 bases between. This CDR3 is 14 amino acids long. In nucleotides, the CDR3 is TGTGCCAGCAGTTTACGGGGGAGACACTACGAGCAGTACTTC. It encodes CASSLRGRHYEQYF.

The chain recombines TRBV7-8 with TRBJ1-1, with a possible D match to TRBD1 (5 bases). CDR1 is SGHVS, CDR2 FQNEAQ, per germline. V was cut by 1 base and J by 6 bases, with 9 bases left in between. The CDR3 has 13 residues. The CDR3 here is CASSLGGSSEAFF. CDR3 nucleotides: TGTGCCAGCAGCTTAGGGGGCAGCTCTGAAGCTTTCTTT. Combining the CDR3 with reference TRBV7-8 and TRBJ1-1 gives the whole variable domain GAGVSQSPRYKVAKRGQDVALRCDPISGHVSLFWYQQALGQGPEFLTYFQNEAQLDKSGLPSDRFFAERPEGSVSTLKIQRTQQEDSAVYLCASSLGGSSEAFFGQGTRLTVV.

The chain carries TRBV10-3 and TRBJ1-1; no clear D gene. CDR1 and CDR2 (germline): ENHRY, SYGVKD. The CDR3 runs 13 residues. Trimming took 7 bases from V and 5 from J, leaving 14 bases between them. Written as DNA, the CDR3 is TGTGCCATCAAACAAGCGGAGGGAACTGAAGCTTTCTTT. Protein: CAIKQAEGTEAFF.

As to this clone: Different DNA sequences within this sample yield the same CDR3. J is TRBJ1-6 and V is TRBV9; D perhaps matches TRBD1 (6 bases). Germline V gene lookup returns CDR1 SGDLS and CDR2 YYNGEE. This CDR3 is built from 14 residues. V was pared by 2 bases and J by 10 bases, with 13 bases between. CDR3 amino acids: CASSVRQDGSPLHF. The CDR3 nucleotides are TGTGCCAGCAGCGTGAGACAGGACGGGTCACCCCTCCACTTT.

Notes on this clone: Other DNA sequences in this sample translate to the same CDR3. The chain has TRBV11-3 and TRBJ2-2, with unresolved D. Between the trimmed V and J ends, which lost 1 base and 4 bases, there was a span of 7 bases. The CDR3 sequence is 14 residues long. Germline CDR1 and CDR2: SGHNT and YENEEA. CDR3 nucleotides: TGTGCCAGCAGCTTAGCGCGTGGCACCGGGGAGCTGTTTTTT. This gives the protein CASSLARGTGELFF.

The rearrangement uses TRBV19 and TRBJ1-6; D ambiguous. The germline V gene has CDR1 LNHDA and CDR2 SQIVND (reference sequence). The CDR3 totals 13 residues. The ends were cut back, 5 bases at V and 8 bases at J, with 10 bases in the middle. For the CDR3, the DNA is TGTGCCAGTAGTCCACGCGGGGATTCACCCCTCCACTTT. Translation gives CASSPRGDSPLHF.

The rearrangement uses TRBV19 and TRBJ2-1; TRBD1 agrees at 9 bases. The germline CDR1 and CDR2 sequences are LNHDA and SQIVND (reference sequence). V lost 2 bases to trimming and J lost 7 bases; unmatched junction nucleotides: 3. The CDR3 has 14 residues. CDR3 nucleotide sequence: TGTGCCAGTAGTATACCGGGGACAGGGAATGAGCAGTTCTTC. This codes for CASSIPGTGNEQFF.

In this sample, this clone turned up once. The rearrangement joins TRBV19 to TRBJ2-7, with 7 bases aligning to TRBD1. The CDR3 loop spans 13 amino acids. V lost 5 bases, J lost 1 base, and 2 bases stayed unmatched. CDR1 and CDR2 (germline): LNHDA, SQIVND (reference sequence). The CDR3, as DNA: TGTGCCAGTAGTGCAGGGGGTTCCTACGAGCAGTACTTC. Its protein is CASSAGGSYEQYF. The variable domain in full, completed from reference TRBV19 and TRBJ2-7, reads DGGITQSPKYLFRKEGQNVTLSCEQNLNHDAMYWYRQDPGQGLRLIYYSQIVNDFQKGDIAEGYSVSREKKESFPLTVTSAQKNPTAFYLCASSAGGSYEQYFGPGTRLTVT.

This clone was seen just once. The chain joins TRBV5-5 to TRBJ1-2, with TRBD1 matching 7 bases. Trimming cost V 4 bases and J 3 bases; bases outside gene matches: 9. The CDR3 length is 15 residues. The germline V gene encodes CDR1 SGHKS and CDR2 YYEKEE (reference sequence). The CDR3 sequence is CASSPERQGDYGYTF. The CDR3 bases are TGTGCCAGCAGCCCGGAGCGACAGGGCGACTATGGCTACACCTTC.

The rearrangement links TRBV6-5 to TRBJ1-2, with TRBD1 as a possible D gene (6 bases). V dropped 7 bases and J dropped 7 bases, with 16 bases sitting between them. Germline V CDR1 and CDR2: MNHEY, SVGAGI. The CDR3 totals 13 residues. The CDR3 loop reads CASTQGGARGYTF. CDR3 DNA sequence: TGTGCCAGCACCCAAGGGGGGGCGCGTGGCTACACCTTC.

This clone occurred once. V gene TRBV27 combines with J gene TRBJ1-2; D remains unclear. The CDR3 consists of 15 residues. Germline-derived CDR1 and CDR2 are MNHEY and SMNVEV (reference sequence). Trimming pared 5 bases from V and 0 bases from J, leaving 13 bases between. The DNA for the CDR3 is TGTGCCAGCAGTCCTCGGTCAGGTGCTAACTATGGCTACACCTTC. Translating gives CASSPRSGANYGYTF.

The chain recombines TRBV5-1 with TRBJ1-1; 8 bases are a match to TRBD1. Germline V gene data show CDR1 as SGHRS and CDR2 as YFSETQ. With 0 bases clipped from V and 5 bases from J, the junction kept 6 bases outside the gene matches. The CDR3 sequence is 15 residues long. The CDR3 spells CASSLVFRGRTEAFF. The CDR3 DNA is TGCGCCAGCAGCTTGGTATTCAGGGGGCGGACTGAAGCTTTCTTT.

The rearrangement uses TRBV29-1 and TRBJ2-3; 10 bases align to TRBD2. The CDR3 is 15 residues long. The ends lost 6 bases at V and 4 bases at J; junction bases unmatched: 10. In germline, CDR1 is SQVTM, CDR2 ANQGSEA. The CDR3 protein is CSVSLLAGRADTQYF. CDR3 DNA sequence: TGCAGCGTCAGCCTACTAGCGGGGAGAGCAGATACGCAGTATTTT.

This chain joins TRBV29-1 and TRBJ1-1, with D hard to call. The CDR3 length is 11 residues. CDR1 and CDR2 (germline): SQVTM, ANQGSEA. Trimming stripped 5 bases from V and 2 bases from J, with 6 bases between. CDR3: CSVHTNTEAFF. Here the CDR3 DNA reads TGCAGCGTTCATACTAACACTGAAGCTTTCTTT.

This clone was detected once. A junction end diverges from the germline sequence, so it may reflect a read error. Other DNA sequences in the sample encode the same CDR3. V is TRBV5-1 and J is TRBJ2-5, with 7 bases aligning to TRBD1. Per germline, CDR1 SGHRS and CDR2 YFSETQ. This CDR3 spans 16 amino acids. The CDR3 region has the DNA TGCGCTAGCAGCCCCCAGGGGGTGGGGGACCAAGAGACCCAGTACTTC. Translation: CASSPQGVGDQETQYF.

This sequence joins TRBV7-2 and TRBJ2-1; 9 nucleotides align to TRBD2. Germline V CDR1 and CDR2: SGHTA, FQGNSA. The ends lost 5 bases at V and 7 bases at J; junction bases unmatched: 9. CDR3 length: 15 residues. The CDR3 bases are TGTGCCAGCAGCCGCGGGGGGGTGAGGCGGAATGAGCAGTTCTTC. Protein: CASSRGGVRRNEQFF.

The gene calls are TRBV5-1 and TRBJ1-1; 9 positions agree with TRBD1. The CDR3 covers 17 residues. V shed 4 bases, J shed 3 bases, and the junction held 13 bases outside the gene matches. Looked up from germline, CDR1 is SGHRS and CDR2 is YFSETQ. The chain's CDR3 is CASSQGPGQGVDTEAFF. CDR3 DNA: TGCGCCAGCAGCCAGGGACCGGGACAGGGTGTGGACACTGAAGCTTTCTTT.